These 18 T cell receptor beta chains were sequenced from one sample in a study of control samples from healthy donors and cancer patients. Using immunoSEQ multiplex PCR, the repertoire was profiled, and TCRdb retains in-frame clones only, with some absent. The data contain 100,000 to 150,000 clones, 90% of them singletons. Sequencing used blood. The receptors shown here come from a man aged 18 to 30 in good health.

The chain employs TRBV19 and TRBJ1-5, with a weak D call TRBD1 (5 bases). The CDR3 runs 15 residues. Germline V gene sequence: CDR1 LNHDA, CDR2 SQIVND (reference sequence). V lost 5 bases and J lost 6, with 17 bases in between. CDR3 in DNA: TGTGCCAGTAGTCTAACCGGGGACGGTACTCAGCCCCAGCATTTT. Translation: CASSLTGDGTQPQHF.

The chain has TRBV4-1 and TRBJ1-5; perhaps TRBD1 as D (5 bases). Trimming took 2 bases from V and 0 from J, leaving 20 bases between them. Germline CDR1 and CDR2: MGHRA and YSYEKL. This CDR3 is built from 19 residues. CDR3 in amino acids: CASSQLAGREIYSNQPQHF. The CDR3 coding sequence is TGCGCCAGCAGCCAATTGGCAGGGAGGGAAATTTATAGCAATCAGCCCCAGCATTTT.

The chain couples TRBV7-6 to TRBJ2-1; TRBD2 aligns across 9 bases. Germline V gives CDR1 SGHVS, CDR2 FNYEAQ. This CDR3 contains 16 residues. V shed 9 bases and J 6 bases; nucleotides not matched to a gene: 15. This CDR3 reads CASTLRPGLASNEQFF. The DNA of the CDR3 is TGTGCCAGTACCTTAAGGCCGGGACTAGCAAGCAATGAGCAGTTCTTC.

V gene TRBV28 combines with J gene TRBJ2-7, with D maybe TRBD2 (6 bases). Looked up from germline, CDR1 is MDHEN and CDR2 is SYDVKM. The CDR3 contains 15 residues. The V gene lost 8 bases and the J gene lost 0 bases, with 17 bases spanning the gap. The CDR3 DNA reads TGTGCCAGCCATCACGGGGGACGGACCTCCTACGAGCAGTACTTC. It is translated as CASHHGGRTSYEQYF. The entire variable domain, with the rest obtained from reference TRBV28 and TRBJ2-7, is as follows: DVKVTQSSRYLVKRTGEKVFLECVQDMDHENMFWYRQDPGLGLRLIYFSYDVKMKEKGDIPEGYSVSREKKERFSLILESASTNQTSMYLCASHHGGRTSYEQYFGPGTRLTVT.

V and J are TRBV19 and TRBJ2-5; possibly TRBD2 for D (6 bases). CDR1 is LNHDA and CDR2 is SQIVND in the germline V gene (reference sequence). Trimming cost V 3 bases and J 5 bases, with 16 bases left between them. There are 15 residues in the CDR3. The CDR3 spells CASSMEGGLGETQYF. The CDR3 coding sequence is TGTGCCAGTAGTATGGAGGGCGGGTTAGGGGAGACCCAGTACTTC.

V usage is TRBV19 and J usage is TRBJ1-1; no clear D. CDR3 size: 13 residues. Germline V gene data show CDR1 as LNHDA and CDR2 as SQIVND (reference sequence). The V and J ends lost 1 base and 10 bases respectively, with 13 bases between them. Here the CDR3 reads CASSIAVATGAFF. Written as DNA, the CDR3 is TGTGCCAGTAGTATAGCCGTGGCAACGGGAGCTTTCTTT. Looking up the rest from reference TRBV19 and TRBJ1-1 gives the full variable domain: DGGITQSPKYLFRKEGQNVTLSCEQNLNHDAMYWYRQDPGQGLRLIYYSQIVNDFQKGDIAEGYSVSREKKESFPLTVTSAQKNPTAFYLCASSIAVATGAFFGQGTRLTVV.

The chain recombines TRBV9 with TRBJ1-3; D gene uncertain. V lost 3 bases and J lost 0, with 7 bases in between. Germline-derived CDR1 and CDR2 are SGDLS and YYNGEE. The CDR3 length is 14 residues. The CDR3 sequence: CASSGTNSGNTIYF. Here the CDR3 DNA reads TGTGCCAGCAGCGGGACCAACTCTGGAAACACCATATATTTT.

The V and J genes are TRBV7-9 and TRBJ2-5; no clear D. V was pared by 4 bases and J by 2 bases, with 14 bases between. The CDR3 is 15 amino acids. Germline assignment: CDR1 SEHNR and CDR2 FQNEAQ (reference sequence). The DNA for the CDR3 is TGTGCCAGCAGCTCCTACATGGAAGAACAAGAGACCCAGTACTTC. Its protein product is CASSSYMEEQETQYF.

J is TRBJ2-7 and V is TRBV5-1; TRBD1 matches 9 bases. CDR1 is SGHRS and CDR2 is YFSETQ in the germline V gene. V trimming: 4 bases; J trimming: 0 bases; junction bases outside the gene matches: 11. The CDR3 extends over 17 amino acids. CDR3 loop: CASSAYTGTGISYEQYF. The CDR3 coding sequence is TGCGCCAGCAGCGCATATACCGGGACAGGGATCTCCTACGAGCAGTACTTC.

The rearrangement joins TRBV21-1 to TRBJ2-7; whether TRBD2, the table's D call, matches the DNA was not checked. TRBV21-1 is a listed pseudogene. This CDR3 has 12 residues. CDR3 in amino acids: CASTKGGVEQYV. The CDR3 DNA follows: TGTGCCAGCACCAAGGGGGGGGTCGAGCAGTACGTC.

The count of this clone is one. The chain employs TRBV18 and TRBJ1-1; D is unresolved. The CDR3 is made up of 12 amino acids. From germline, CDR1 is KGHSH and CDR2 LQKENI. The germline V and J ends were trimmed by 6 bases and 1 base, with 6 bases remaining between them. CDR3 protein: CASSGENTEAFF. DNA of the CDR3: TGTGCCAGCTCTGGAGAGAACACTGAAGCTTTCTTT.

V is TRBV5-5 and J is TRBJ2-2; 10 bases are a match to TRBD1. CDR1 SGHKS and CDR2 YYEKEE come from the germline V gene (reference sequence). There are 14 residues in the CDR3. The trim removed 3 bases at V and 4 bases at J, leaving 0 bases unmatched. DNA for the CDR3: TGTGCCAGCAGCTGGACAGGGGGCACCGGGGAGCTGTTTTTT. Its translation is CASSWTGGTGELFF.

The V gene is TRBV30, the J gene TRBJ1-2; no clear D gene. The germline CDR1 and CDR2 sequences are GTSNPN and SVGIG (reference sequence). Trimming pared 4 bases from V and 2 bases from J, leaving 5 bases between. This CDR3 is 11 amino acids long. Here the CDR3 reads CAWNENYGYTF. The CDR3 coding sequence is TGTGCCTGGAACGAAAACTATGGCTACACCTTC.

This chain uses TRBV14 with TRBJ2-3, with 11 positions matching TRBD2. V dropped 4 bases and J dropped 2; count of bases not matched to a gene: 8. CDR3 length: 17 amino acids. Looked up from germline, CDR1 is SGHDN and CDR2 is FVKESK. The CDR3, as DNA: TGTGCCAGCAGCCTTGAGACTAGCGGGATTATCACAGATACGCAGTATTTT. This codes for CASSLETSGIITDTQYF.

The chain links TRBV2 to TRBJ2-1, with 13 bases fitting TRBD2. This CDR3 is built from 16 residues. From germline, CDR1 is SNHLY and CDR2 FYNNEI. V was pared by 3 bases and J by 3 bases, with 2 bases of the junction left unmatched. CDR3 residues: CASSETSGGNYNEQFF. DNA of the CDR3: TGTGCCAGCAGTGAGACTAGCGGGGGGAACTACAATGAGCAGTTCTTC.

The V and J genes are TRBV2 and TRBJ2-4; D ambiguous. Germline V CDR1 and CDR2: SNHLY, FYNNEI. Trimming took 7 bases from V and 2 from J, leaving 18 bases between them. There are 16 residues in the CDR3. The CDR3 loop is CASNPYEGRTKNIQYF. The DNA for the CDR3 is TGTGCCAGCAACCCGTACGAAGGCAGGACCAAAAACATTCAGTACTTC.

The V call is TRBV4-2, the J call TRBJ2-3, with 12 bases lining up with TRBD2. Looked up from germline, CDR1 is LGHNA and CDR2 is YNFKEQ. V lost 0 bases to trimming and J lost 6 bases; unmatched junction nucleotides: 7. The CDR3 totals 17 residues. CDR3 loop: CASSQDLAGGPRDTQYF. DNA of the CDR3: TGTGCCAGCAGCCAAGATCTAGCGGGGGGGCCACGGGATACGCAGTATTTT.

This clone was found once. CDR3 protein: CASSQGSGRENTEAFF. The CDR3 nucleotides are TGCGCCAGCAGCCAAGGATCGGGGCGGGAGAACACTGAAGCTTTCTTT. The J gene is TRBJ1-1, the V gene TRBV4-1; possibly TRBD1 for D (5 bases). The CDR3 has 16 residues. Germline V gene lookup returns CDR1 MGHRA and CDR2 YSYEKL. The V end was cut by 1 base, the J end by 1 base, with 13 bases between.